This T cell receptor beta chain appears in the sequencing data of a study of T-cell reconstitution after alpha-beta-depleted transplantation in children. Study-wide results and limits: Alpha-beta T cells about two months after transplant reportedly derived from several hundred expanded graft clones. T cells produced anew were the main source of T-cell counts and diversity one year after transplant.

Preparation of the TCRbeta library used unique molecular identifiers. TCRdb independently ran MiXCR on the PCR reads; one entry per CDR3 protein. The profile shows approximately 98,000 distinct CDR3 sequences, 5% to 7% of them singletons. Regarding this clonotype: Its target is not known.

This clonotype was obtained from a male patient aged 2-15 years who had a stem cell transplant for acute lymphoblastic leukemia, so the T cells may come from the graft donor. The material sequenced was PBMCs, mostly from graft donor cells, taken 360 days after TCRalphabeta/CD19-depleted stem cell transplant.

The CDR3 protein is CASSFGPEEYF. The CDR3, as DNA: TGTGCCAGCAGTTTTGGACCCGAGGAGTATTTT. The V and J genes are TRBV6-2 or TRBV6-3 and TRBJ2-3; D is unresolved. The V and J ends lost 4 bases and 13 bases respectively, with 12 bases between them. The CDR3 length is 11 residues. Germline V gives CDR1 MNHEY, CDR2 SVGEGT.